This passage covers 18 T cell receptor beta chains from one sample sequenced in a study of blood T cell repertoires in COVID-19. Assay: immunoSEQ multiplex PCR; the TCRdb copy retains only in-frame clones and omits some. The sample consists of some 70,000 clones, roughly nine tenths of them appearing once. Sequencing was performed on peripheral blood. The source of these receptors is a man aged 45 to 65 with acute or convalescent COVID-19.

V is TRBV19 and J is TRBJ2-1; D remains ambiguous. Between the trimmed V and J ends, which lost 3 bases and 2 bases, there was a span of 11 bases. The CDR3 has 15 amino acids. Per the germline V gene, CDR1 is LNHDA and CDR2 is SQIVND (reference sequence). Here the CDR3 reads CASSIIQETYNEQFF. Written as DNA, the CDR3 is TGTGCCAGTAGTATCATCCAAGAGACCTACAATGAGCAGTTCTTC.

The gene calls are TRBV7-2 and TRBJ1-6; D is ambiguous. Trimming cost V 1 base and J 7 bases, with 8 bases left between them. CDR1 is SGHTA and CDR2 is FQGNSA in the germline V gene. The CDR3 has 14 residues. CDR3 amino acids: CASSLDPGNSPLHF. CDR3 DNA: TGTGCCAGCAGCTTAGACCCGGGAAATTCACCCCTCCACTTT.

The chain has TRBV18 and TRBJ1-2; the match to TRBD1 covers 8 bases. Per the germline V gene, CDR1 is KGHSH and CDR2 is LQKENI. The ends lost 4 bases at V and 4 bases at J; junction bases unmatched: 5. The CDR3 has 14 residues. The CDR3 is CASSLQGASYGYTF. Here the CDR3 DNA reads TGTGCCAGCTCACTGCAGGGGGCGAGCTATGGCTACACCTTC.

The chain employs TRBV24-1 and TRBJ1-5, with D uncertain. Deletions cut 3 bases from V and 3 bases from J, with 8 bases between. The CDR3 is 14 residues long. CDR1 is KGHDR, CDR2 SFDVKD, per germline. DNA of the CDR3: TGTGCCACCAGTGATGCACAGAACAATCAGCCCCAGCATTTT. Amino acids: CATSDAQNNQPQHF.

The CDR3 loop reads CASSPLDGAIDNEQFF. CDR3 coding DNA: TGTGCCAGCTCACCACTCGACGGAGCGATTGACAATGAGCAGTTCTTC. The J gene is TRBJ2-1, the V gene TRBV18; no clear D. The CDR3 is 16 residues long. Germline assignment: CDR1 KGHSH and CDR2 LQKENI. V was shortened by 1 base and J by 5 bases, with 15 bases between the two germline ends.

V is TRBV20-1 and J is TRBJ2-3; unclear D gene. The V gene lost 6 bases and the J gene lost 0 bases, with 4 bases spanning the gap. Germline V gene sequence: CDR1 DFQATT, CDR2 SNEGSKA (reference sequence). This CDR3 has 11 amino acids. In DNA, the CDR3 is TGCAGTGCCCCTAGCACAGATACGCAGTATTTT. This translates into CSAPSTDTQYF.

The chain couples TRBV5-4 to TRBJ2-1, with a weak D call TRBD1 (6 bases). Germline V CDR1 and CDR2: SGHNT, YYREEE (reference sequence). The CDR3 consists of 16 residues. Trimming removed 4 bases at V and 4 bases at J, with 18 bases between. The CDR3 coding sequence is TGTGCCAGCAGCCGCTTCGCAATAGGGGGTTACAATGAGCAGTTCTTC. This codes for CASSRFAIGGYNEQFF. Variable domain in full (rest from reference TRBV5-4 and TRBJ2-1): ETGVTQSPTHLIKTRGQQVTLRCSSQSGHNTVSWYQQALGQGPQFIFQYYREEENGRGNFPPRFSGLQFPNYSSELNVNALELDDSALYLCASSRFAIGGYNEQFFGPGTRLTVL.

V and J are TRBV19 and TRBJ1-1, with D tentatively TRBD1 (5 bases). Germline V gene sequence: CDR1 LNHDA, CDR2 SQIVND (reference sequence). The germline V and J ends were trimmed by 3 bases and 5 bases, with 16 bases remaining between them. The CDR3 is 15 amino acids. DNA for the CDR3: TGTGCCAGTAGTATCCGACAGACTGGGTGGACTGAAGCTTTCTTT. This gives the protein CASSIRQTGWTEAFF.

This sequence joins TRBV6-5 and TRBJ1-5; weak D call: TRBD1 (5 bases). Trimming left V 7 bases short and J 4 bases short, with 11 bases between. The CDR3 consists of 13 residues. CDR1 is MNHEY, CDR2 SVGAGI, per germline. CDR3 coding DNA: TGTGCCAGCACGGCAGGGTTGAATCAGCCCCAGCATTTT. It yields the protein CASTAGLNQPQHF.

The V and J genes are TRBV18 and TRBJ2-2, with a possible D match to TRBD1 (6 bases). Between the trimmed V and J ends, which lost 0 bases and 3 bases, there was a span of 11 bases. CDR1 KGHSH and CDR2 LQKENI come from the germline V gene. This CDR3 has 16 residues. CDR3 loop: CASSPPLQGDTGELFF. The CDR3 nucleotides read TGTGCCAGCTCACCACCGCTACAGGGTGACACCGGGGAGCTGTTTTTT.

The V and J genes are TRBV3-1 (or the pseudogene TRBV3-2) and TRBJ1-1; 8 positions match TRBD1. Trimming cost V 4 bases and J 5 bases; bases outside gene matches: 0. Looked up from germline, CDR1 is LGHDT and CDR2 is YNNKEL (reference sequence). This CDR3 region has 12 residues. The CDR3 DNA follows: TGTGCCAGCAGCCGACAGGGGACTGAAGCTTTCTTT. The encoded protein is CASSRQGTEAFF.

The chain combines TRBV5-8 with TRBJ2-5; the D gene is possibly TRBD1 (7 bases). The ends were cut back, 9 bases at V and 2 bases at J, with 14 bases in the middle. Germline CDR1 reads SGHTS; CDR2 reads YDEGEE. This CDR3 has 13 amino acids. The CDR3 is CATNRGLQETQYF. The CDR3 DNA is TGTGCCACTAACAGGGGACTTCAAGAGACCCAGTACTTC.

The chain couples TRBV20-1 to TRBJ1-3, with a weak D call TRBD1 (6 bases). Trimming took 3 bases from V and 2 from J, leaving 14 bases between them. The V gene's germline CDR1 is DFQATT and CDR2 SNEGSKA (reference sequence). The CDR3 sequence is 15 residues long. Written as DNA, the CDR3 is TGCAGTGCTAGTCCCCGGACAGTTCCTGGAAACACCATATATTTT. The encoded protein is CSASPRTVPGNTIYF.

V usage is TRBV28 and J usage is TRBJ1-1; no firm D call. Germline CDR1 reads MDHEN; CDR2 reads SYDVKM. V was trimmed by 7 bases and J by 2 bases, leaving 5 bases between them. The length of the CDR3 is 11 residues. The CDR3 DNA follows: TGTGCCAGCATCTTAAACACTGAAGCTTTCTTT. It specifies CASILNTEAFF.

This chain joins TRBV18 and TRBJ2-3; 10 bases fit TRBD2. The CDR3 extends over 13 amino acids. Per germline, CDR1 KGHSH and CDR2 LQKENI. V shed 5 bases and J 4 bases; nucleotides not matched to a gene: 0. This CDR3 is CASSGLAADTQYF. DNA for the CDR3: TGTGCCAGCTCAGGACTAGCGGCAGATACGCAGTATTTT.

This clone was detected once. V is TRBV2 and J is TRBJ2-3; TRBD2 matches 10 bases. In germline, CDR1 is SNHLY, CDR2 FYNNEI. V shed 4 bases and J 6 bases; nucleotides not matched to a gene: 4. The length of the CDR3 is 14 residues. CDR3 protein: CASSGLAGVDTQYF. CDR3 DNA sequence: TGTGCCAGCAGTGGGCTAGCGGGAGTGGATACGCAGTATTTT.

The chain carries TRBV6-2 or TRBV6-3 and TRBJ2-1; 9 nucleotides match TRBD2. CDR3 size: 15 residues. V was clipped by 2 bases and J by 6 bases; unmatched bases: 5. Looked up from germline, CDR1 is MNHEY and CDR2 is SVGEGT. CDR3 region: CASSYEAGGVNEQFF. The CDR3 bases are TGTGCCAGCAGTTACGAAGCGGGAGGCGTCAATGAGCAGTTCTTC.

The chain is built from TRBV18 and TRBJ2-1, with TRBD2 as a possible D gene (5 bases). CDR1 KGHSH and CDR2 LQKENI come from the germline V gene. CDR3 length: 14 residues. Trimming took 3 bases from V and 4 from J, leaving 10 bases between them. The chain's CDR3 is CASSPRANYNEQFF. The CDR3 nucleotides are TGTGCCAGCTCACCGCGGGCCAATTACAATGAGCAGTTCTTC.